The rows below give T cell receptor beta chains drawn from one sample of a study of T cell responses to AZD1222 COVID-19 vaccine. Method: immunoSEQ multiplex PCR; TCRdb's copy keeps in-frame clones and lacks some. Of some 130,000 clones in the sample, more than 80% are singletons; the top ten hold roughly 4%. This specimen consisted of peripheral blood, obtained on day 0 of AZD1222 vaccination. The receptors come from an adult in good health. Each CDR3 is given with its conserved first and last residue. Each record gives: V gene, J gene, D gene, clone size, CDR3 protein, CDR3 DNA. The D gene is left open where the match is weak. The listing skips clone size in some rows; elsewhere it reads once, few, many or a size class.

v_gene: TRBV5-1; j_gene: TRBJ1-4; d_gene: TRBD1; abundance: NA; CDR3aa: CASRVAGGGGTNEKLFF; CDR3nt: TGCGCCAGCCGGGTCGCAGGGGGAGGTGGAACTAATGAAAAACTGTTTTTT
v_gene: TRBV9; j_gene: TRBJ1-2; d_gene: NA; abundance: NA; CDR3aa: CASSSRAPDIYGYTF; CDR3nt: TGTGCCAGCAGCTCCCGAGCCCCTGATATCTATGGCTACACCTTC
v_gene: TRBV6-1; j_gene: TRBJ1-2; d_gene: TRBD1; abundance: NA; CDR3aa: CASSDLGGSFYGYTF; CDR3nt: TGTGCCAGCAGTGATCTAGGGGGCAGCTTCTATGGCTACACCTTC
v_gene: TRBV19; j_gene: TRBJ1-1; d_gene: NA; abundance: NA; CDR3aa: CASSALGYTEAFF; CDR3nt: TGTGCCAGTAGTGCCCTAGGGTACACTGAAGCTTTCTTT
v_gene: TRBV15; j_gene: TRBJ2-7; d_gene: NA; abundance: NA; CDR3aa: CATSGGPRGNEQYF; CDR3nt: TGTGCCACCAGCGGGGGACCCCGCGGAAACGAGCAGTACTTC
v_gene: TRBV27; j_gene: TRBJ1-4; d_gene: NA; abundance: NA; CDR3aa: CASKLFGQRTNEKLFF; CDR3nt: TGTGCCAGCAAACTGTTCGGACAGAGAACTAATGAAAAACTGTTTTTT
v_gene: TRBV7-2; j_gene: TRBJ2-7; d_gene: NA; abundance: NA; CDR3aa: CASSHSREEGSYEQYF; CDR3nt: TGTGCCAGCAGCCATAGCAGGGAAGAGGGGTCCTACGAGCAGTACTTC
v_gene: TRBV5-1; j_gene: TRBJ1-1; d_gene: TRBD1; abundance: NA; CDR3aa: CASSLDTGGVAFF; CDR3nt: TGCGCCAGCAGCTTGGATACAGGGGGGGTAGCTTTCTTT
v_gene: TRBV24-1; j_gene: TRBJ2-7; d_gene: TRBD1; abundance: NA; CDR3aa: CATSDPGTGAYEQYF; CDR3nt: TGTGCCACCAGCGACCCCGGGACAGGGGCCTACGAGCAGTACTTC
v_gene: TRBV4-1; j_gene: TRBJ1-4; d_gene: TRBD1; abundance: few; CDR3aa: CASRTDRGGEKLFF; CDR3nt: TGCGCCAGCAGGACGGACAGGGGCGGGGAAAAACTGTTTTTT
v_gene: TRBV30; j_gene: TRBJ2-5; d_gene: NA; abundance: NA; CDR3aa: CAWSVRGRRDKRETQYF; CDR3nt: TGTGCCTGGAGTGTACGGGGAAGACGGGACAAGAGAGAGACCCAGTACTTC
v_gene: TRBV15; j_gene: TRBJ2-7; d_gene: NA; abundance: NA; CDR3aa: CATSYRDTDPQYF; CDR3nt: TGTGCCACCAGTTACCGGGACACCGATCCTCAGTACTTC
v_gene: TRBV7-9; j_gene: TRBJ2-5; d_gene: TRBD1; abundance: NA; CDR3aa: CASSLTETLDRGQETQYF; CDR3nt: TGTGCCAGCAGCTTGACGGAAACTCTGGACAGGGGACAAGAGACCCAGTACTTC
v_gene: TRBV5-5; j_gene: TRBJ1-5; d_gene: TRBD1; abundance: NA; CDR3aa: CASSVGAGGSNQPQHF; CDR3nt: TGTGCCAGCAGCGTAGGGGCAGGGGGCAGCAATCAGCCCCAGCATTTT
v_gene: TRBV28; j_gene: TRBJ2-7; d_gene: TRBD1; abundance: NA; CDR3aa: CASTGQGGPTYEQYF; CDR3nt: TGTGCCAGCACCGGACAGGGAGGCCCTACCTACGAGCAGTACTTC
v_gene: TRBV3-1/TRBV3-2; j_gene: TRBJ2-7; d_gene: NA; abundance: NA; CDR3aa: CASSTLGTAPYEQYF; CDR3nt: TGTGCCAGCAGCACACTCGGGACGGCTCCCTACGAGCAGTACTTC
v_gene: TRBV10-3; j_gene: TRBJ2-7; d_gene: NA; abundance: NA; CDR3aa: CAIGRDGTYEQYF; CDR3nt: TGTGCCATCGGCCGGGACGGAACCTACGAGCAGTACTTC
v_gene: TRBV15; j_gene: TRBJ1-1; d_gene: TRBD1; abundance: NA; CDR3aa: CATSRGGGQVAEAFF; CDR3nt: TGTGCCACCTCCAGGGGAGGAGGACAGGTCGCTGAAGCTTTCTTT
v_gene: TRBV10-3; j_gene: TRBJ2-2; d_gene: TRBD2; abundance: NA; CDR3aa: CAISGTRDTGELFF; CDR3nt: TGTGCCATCTCCGGGACTAGGGACACCGGGGAGCTGTTTTTT
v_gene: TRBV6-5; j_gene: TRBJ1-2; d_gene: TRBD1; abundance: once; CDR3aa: CASSPRRGGDRGYTF; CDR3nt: TGTGCCAGCAGTCCTCGGAGAGGGGGCGATCGTGGCTACACCTTC
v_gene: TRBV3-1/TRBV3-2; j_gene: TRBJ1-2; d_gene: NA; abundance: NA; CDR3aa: CASSQDFGVTAYGYTF; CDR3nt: TGTGCCAGCAGCCAAGATTTCGGCGTAACCGCCTATGGCTACACCTTC
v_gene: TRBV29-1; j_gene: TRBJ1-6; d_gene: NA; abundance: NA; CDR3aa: CSVVGSGRSPLHF; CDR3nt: TGCAGCGTTGTCGGGTCTGGACGTTCACCCCTCCACTTT
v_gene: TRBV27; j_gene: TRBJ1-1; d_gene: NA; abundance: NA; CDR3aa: CASSRQTPGGGTEAFF; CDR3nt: TGTGCCAGCAGTAGGCAGACACCCGGCGGCGGTACTGAAGCTTTCTTT
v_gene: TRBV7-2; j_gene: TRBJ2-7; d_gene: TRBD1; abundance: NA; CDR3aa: CASSRGQALYEQYF; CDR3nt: TGTGCCAGCAGCCGCGGACAGGCCCTCTACGAGCAGTACTTC
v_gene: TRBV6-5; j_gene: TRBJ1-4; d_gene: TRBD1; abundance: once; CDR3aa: CASRQNRGNSEKLFF; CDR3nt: TGTGCCAGCAGACAAAACAGGGGAAATTCTGAAAAACTGTTTTTT
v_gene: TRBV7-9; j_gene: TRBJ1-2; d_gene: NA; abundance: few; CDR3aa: CASSLPGSHGYTF; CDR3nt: TGTGCCAGCAGCTTACCAGGGAGCCATGGCTACACCTTC
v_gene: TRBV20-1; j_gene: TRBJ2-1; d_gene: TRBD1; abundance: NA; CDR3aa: CSASPRQGTYNEQFF; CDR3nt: TGCAGTGCTAGTCCCCGACAGGGAACCTACAATGAGCAGTTCTTC